The rows below give T cell receptor beta chains drawn from one sample of a study of T cells in Graves' hyperthyroidism and ophthalmopathy. A single record per CDR3 protein comes from TCRdb applying MiXCR to the multiplex PCR reads. The table records 550,000 to 700,000 distinct CDR3 sequences, about 14% of them present only once. Input material: blood. These receptors were collected from a woman aged 40-49 years with Graves' ophthalmopathy. Each CDR3 is given with its conserved first and last residue. The order of the fields is J gene, clone size, V gene, CDR3 length, D gene, CDR3 protein, CDR3 DNA. A D gene is named only where the DNA matches it firmly. The size field is filled for only some rows; it gives once, few, many or a size class.

>TRBJ2-7|NA|TRBV15|13|NA
CATSREAGAEQYF
TGTGCCACCAGCAGAGAGGCTGGGGCGGAGCAGTACTTC
>TRBJ2-7|many|TRBV27|14|TRBD1
CASRRQGAFYEQYF
TGTGCCAGCAGGCGCCAGGGGGCATTCTACGAGCAGTACTTC
>TRBJ2-2|many|TRBV12-3/TRBV12-4|16|TRBD2
CASSTLAGWVPVELFF
TGTGCCAGCAGTACCCTAGCGGGATGGGTTCCGGTGGAGCTGTTTTTT
>TRBJ1-2|NA|TRBV6-1|14|NA
CASSLSQTIRGYTF
TGTGCCAGCAGCTTAAGCCAGACCATACGTGGCTACACCTTC
>TRBJ2-2|many|TRBV7-3|17|TRBD1
CASSLAGTVSNTGELFF
TGTGCCAGCAGCTTAGCCGGGACAGTCTCGAACACCGGGGAGCTGTTTTTT
>TRBJ2-2|many|TRBV4-1|15|NA
CASSHPPGDTGELFF
TGCGCCAGCAGCCATCCCCCGGGGGACACCGGGGAGCTGTTTTTT
>TRBJ2-5|NA|TRBV5-1|14|NA
CASSFEGNQETQYF
TGCGCCAGCAGCTTTGAAGGGAACCAAGAGACCCAGTACTTC
>TRBJ2-5|many|TRBV28|16|TRBD2
CASSPSLLAGTETQYF
TGTGCCAGCAGTCCAAGCCTATTAGCGGGAACAGAGACCCAGTACTTC
>TRBJ2-7|once|TRBV28|14|TRBD2
CASGSGTKKYEQYF
TGTGCCAGCGGCTCAGGGACTAAGAAATACGAGCAGTACTTC
>TRBJ2-7|NA|TRBV5-1|14|NA
CASSDHPQFYEQYF
TGCGCCAGCAGCGACCACCCTCAATTCTACGAGCAGTACTTC